Below, one T cell receptor (beta chain) is given with its context. Antigen unknown. Clones were read by immunoSEQ multiplex PCR, and TCRdb kept only the in-frame ones, dropping some. This table holds roughly 2.5 million clones, over 85% found once. The data are from a study of shared clonotypes between healthy human individuals. Study-level points and caveats: In four donors, around 4.8% of naive CD4 clonotypes appeared in common.

V lost 5 bases and J lost 0, with 10 bases in between. The CDR3 is made up of 13 amino acids. Germline CDR1 and CDR2: GTSNPN and SVGIG (reference sequence). The healthy adult donors were HIV-negative and reported no recent acute infections or vaccinations. The rearrangement joins TRBV30 to TRBJ2-5; tentative D call: TRBD1 (5 bases). This receptor was obtained from a man between 18 and 35 years old in good health. The specimen was naive CD4+ T cells sorted from blood. Described subset: CD45RA+ positively selected. CDR3 bases: TGTGCCTGGGGGCGGACAAACCAAGAGACCCAGTACTTC. Its protein product is CAWGRTNQETQYF.